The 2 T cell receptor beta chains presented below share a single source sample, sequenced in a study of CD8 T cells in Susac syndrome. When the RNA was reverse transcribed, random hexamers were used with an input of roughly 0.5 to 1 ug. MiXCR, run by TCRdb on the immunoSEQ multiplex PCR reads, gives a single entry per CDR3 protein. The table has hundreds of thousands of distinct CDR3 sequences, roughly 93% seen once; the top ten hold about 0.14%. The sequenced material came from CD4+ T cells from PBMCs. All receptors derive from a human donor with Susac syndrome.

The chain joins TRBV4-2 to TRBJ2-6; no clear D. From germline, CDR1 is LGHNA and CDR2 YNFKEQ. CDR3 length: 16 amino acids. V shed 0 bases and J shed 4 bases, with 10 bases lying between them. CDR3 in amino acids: CASSQDQVGGANVLTF. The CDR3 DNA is TGTGCCAGCAGCCAAGACCAGGTGGGGGGGGCCAACGTCCTGACTTTC.

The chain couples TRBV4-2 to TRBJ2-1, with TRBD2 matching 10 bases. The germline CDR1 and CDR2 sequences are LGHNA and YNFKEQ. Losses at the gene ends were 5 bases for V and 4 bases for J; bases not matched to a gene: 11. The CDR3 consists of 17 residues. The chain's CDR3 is CASSVDPGTSAYNEQFF. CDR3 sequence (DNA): TGTGCCAGCAGCGTAGACCCCGGGACTAGCGCTTACAATGAGCAGTTCTTC.